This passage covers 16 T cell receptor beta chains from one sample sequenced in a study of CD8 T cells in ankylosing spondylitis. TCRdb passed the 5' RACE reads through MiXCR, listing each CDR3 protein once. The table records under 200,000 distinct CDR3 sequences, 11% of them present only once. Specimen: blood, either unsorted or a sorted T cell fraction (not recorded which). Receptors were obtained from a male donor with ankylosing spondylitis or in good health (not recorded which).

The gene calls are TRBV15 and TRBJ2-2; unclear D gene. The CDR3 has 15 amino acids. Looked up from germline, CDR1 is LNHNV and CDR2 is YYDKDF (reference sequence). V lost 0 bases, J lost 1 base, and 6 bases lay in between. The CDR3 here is CATSRDGGNTGELFF. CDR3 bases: TGTGCCACCAGCAGAGATGGTGGGAACACCGGGGAGCTGTTTTTT.

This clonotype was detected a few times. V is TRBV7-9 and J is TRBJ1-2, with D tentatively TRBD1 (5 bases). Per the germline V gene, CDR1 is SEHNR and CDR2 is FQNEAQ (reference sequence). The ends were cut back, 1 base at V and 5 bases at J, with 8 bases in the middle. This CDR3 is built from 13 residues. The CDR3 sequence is CASSLDGTYGYTF. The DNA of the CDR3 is TGTGCCAGCAGCTTAGACGGGACTTATGGCTACACCTTC.

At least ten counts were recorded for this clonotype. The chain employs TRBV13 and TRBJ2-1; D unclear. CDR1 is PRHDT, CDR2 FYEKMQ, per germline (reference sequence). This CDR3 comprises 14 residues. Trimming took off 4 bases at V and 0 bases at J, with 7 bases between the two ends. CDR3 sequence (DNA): TGTGCCAGCAGCTCAGTACTCTCCTACAATGAGCAGTTCTTC. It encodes CASSSVLSYNEQFF.

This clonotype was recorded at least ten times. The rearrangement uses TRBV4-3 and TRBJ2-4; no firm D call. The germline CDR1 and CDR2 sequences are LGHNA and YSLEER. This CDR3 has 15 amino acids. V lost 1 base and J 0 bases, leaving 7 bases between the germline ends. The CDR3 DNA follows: TGCGCCAGCAGCCAAGCGGATCTAGCCAAAAACATTCAGTACTTC. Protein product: CASSQADLAKNIQYF.

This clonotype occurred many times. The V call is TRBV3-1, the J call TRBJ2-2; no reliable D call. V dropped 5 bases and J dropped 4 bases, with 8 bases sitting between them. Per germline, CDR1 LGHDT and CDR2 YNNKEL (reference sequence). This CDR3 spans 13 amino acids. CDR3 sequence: CASSAAVTGELFF. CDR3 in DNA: TGTGCCAGCAGCGCGGCCGTCACCGGGGAGCTGTTTTTT.

The DNA for the CDR3 is TGTGCCAGCATCCCCTGGACTAGCGGGAGGAATGAGCAGTTCTTC. This gives the protein CASIPWTSGRNEQFF. The gene calls are TRBV7-9 and TRBJ2-1; 14 bases align to TRBD2. Trimming took 7 bases from V and 7 from J; bases not matched to a gene: 6. This CDR3 is 15 amino acids long. Germline CDR1 and CDR2: SEHNR and FQNEAQ (reference sequence).

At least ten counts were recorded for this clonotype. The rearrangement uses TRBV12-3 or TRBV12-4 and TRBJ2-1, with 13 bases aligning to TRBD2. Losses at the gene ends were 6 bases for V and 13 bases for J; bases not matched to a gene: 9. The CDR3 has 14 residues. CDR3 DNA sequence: TGTGCCAGCAGCCCACCCGGGACTAGCGGGAAACAGTTCTTC. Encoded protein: CASSPPGTSGKQFF.

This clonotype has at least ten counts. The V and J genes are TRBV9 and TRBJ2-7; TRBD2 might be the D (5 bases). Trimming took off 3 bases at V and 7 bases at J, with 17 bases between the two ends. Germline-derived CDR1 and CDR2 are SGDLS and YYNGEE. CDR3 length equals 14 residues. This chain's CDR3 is CASSAGLIPGEQYF. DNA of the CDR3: TGTGCCAGCAGCGCGGGCTTGATACCGGGGGAGCAGTACTTC.

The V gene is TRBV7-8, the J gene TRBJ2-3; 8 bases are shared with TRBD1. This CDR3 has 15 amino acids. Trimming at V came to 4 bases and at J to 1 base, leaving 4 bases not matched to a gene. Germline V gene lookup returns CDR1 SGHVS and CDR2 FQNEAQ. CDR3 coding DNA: TGTGCCAGCAGCTCTCGACAGGGGCGCACAGATACGCAGTATTTT. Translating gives CASSSRQGRTDTQYF.

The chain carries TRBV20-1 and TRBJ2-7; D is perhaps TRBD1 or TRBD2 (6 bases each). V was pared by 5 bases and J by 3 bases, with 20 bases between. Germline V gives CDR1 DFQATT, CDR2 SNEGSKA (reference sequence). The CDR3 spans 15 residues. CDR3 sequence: CSAQGGFGRSYEQYF. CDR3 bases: TGCAGTGCTCAAGGGGGGTTTGGCAGGAGCTACGAGCAGTACTTC.

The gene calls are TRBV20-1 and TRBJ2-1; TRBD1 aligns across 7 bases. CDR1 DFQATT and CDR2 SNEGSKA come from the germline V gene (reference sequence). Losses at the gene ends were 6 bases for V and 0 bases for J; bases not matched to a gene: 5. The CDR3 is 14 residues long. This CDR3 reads CSAPQGSSYNEQFF. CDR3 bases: TGCAGTGCCCCACAGGGGAGCTCCTACAATGAGCAGTTCTTC.

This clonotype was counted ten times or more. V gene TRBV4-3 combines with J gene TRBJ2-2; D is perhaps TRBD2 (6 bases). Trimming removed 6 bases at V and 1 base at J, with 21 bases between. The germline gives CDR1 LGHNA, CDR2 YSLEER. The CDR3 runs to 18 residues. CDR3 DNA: TGCGCCAGCAGTCCCGCTAAAGGTAGCGGAGTGAACACCGGGGAGCTGTTTTTT. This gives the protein CASSPAKGSGVNTGELFF.

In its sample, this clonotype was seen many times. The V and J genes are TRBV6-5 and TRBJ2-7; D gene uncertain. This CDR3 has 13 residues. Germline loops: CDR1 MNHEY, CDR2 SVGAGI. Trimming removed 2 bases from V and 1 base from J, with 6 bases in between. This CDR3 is CASSYERSYEQYF. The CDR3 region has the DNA TGTGCCAGCAGTTACGAGAGGTCCTACGAGCAGTACTTC.

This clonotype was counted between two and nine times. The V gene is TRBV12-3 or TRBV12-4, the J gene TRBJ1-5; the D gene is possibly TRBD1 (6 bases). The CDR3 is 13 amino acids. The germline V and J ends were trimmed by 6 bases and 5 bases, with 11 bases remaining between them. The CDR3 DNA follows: TGTGCCAGCAGACCCGGGGGGCATCAGCCCCAGCATTTT. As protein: CASRPGGHQPQHF.

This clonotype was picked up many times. The DNA of the CDR3 is TGCGCCAGCAGCTCACCACGAACGTTCGTCGCTTTCTTT. Translation gives CASSSPRTFVAFF. The chain couples TRBV5-1 to TRBJ1-1; D not resolved. The V end lost 3 bases, the J end lost 11 bases, and 17 bases lay between the germline ends. The CDR3 covers 13 residues. Germline CDR1 SGHRS, CDR2 YFSETQ.

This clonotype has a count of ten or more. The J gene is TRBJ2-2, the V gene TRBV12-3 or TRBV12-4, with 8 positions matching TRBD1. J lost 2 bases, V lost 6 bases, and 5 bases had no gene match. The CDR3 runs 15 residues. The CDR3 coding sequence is TGTGCCAGCAGCGCCCAGGGGGCTAACACCGGGGAGCTGTTTTTT. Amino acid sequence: CASSAQGANTGELFF.